These T cell receptor beta chains were read from a single sample in a study of T cells in Graves' hyperthyroidism and ophthalmopathy. TCRdb re-called the multiplex PCR reads with MiXCR, one entry per CDR3 protein. The sample lists 550,000 to 800,000 distinct CDR3 sequences, around 15% occurring once. The sample consisted of blood. The receptors were gathered from a man younger than 35 with Graves' hyperthyroidism. The CDR3 runs from the conserved cysteine through the conserved F or W. The D gene is left open where the match is weak. Clone size is given for some rows only: seen once, a few or many times, or a class if the clone is expanded.

D	size	V	J	CDR3	DNA
NA	NA	TRBV11-2	TRBJ1-2	CASSRTVNYGYTF	TGTGCCAGCTCTAGGACGGTAAACTATGGCTACACCTTC
NA	many	TRBV28	TRBJ2-5	CASISGARDQETQYF	TGTGCCAGCATTTCGGGAGCGAGGGACCAAGAGACCCAGTACTTC
TRBD1	few	TRBV18	TRBJ1-6	CASSPETGGSPLHF	TGTGCCAGCTCACCGGAGACAGGGGGTTCACCCCTCCACTTT
TRBD2	many	TRBV6-6	TRBJ2-2	CASSYSGGAGELFF	TGTGCCAGCAGTTACTCGGGGGGGGCCGGGGAGCTGTTTTTT
NA	few	TRBV3-1	TRBJ1-3	CASSQGWTGNTIYF	TGTGCCAGCAGCCAAGGATGGACAGGAAACACCATATATTTT
NA	few	TRBV7-8	TRBJ1-3	CASSLVGSYGNTIYF	TGTGCCAGCAGCTTAGTAGGCTCATATGGAAACACCATATATTTT
NA	NA	TRBV29-1	TRBJ2-7	CSVGGGRATYEQYF	TGCAGCGTTGGGGGGGGCAGGGCCACCTACGAGCAGTACTTC
NA	NA	TRBV28	TRBJ2-2	CASSLLGGRVPGELFF	TGTGCCAGCAGTTTATTAGGAGGGCGAGTCCCCGGGGAGCTGTTTTTT
TRBD1	many	TRBV29-1	TRBJ2-7	CSVDLQGAGYEQYF	TGCAGCGTTGACCTACAGGGGGCAGGCTACGAGCAGTACTTC
NA	NA	TRBV7-8	TRBJ1-3	CASSRAPHGNTIYF	TGTGCCAGCAGTCGGGCCCCCCATGGAAACACCATATATTTT
TRBD2	few	TRBV7-9	TRBJ2-5	CASSWTSGRAKETQYF	TGTGCCAGCAGCTGGACTAGCGGGAGGGCGAAGGAGACCCAGTACTTC
NA	many	TRBV7-8	TRBJ2-3	CASSLAGGGPDTQYF	TGTGCCAGCAGCTTAGCGGGTGGGGGGCCAGATACGCAGTATTTT
TRBD2	many	TRBV9	TRBJ2-1	CASSVTGTSAYNEQFF	TGTGCCAGCAGCGTAACCGGGACTAGCGCGTACAATGAGCAGTTCTTC
TRBD2	few	TRBV30	TRBJ2-5	CAWSEGLAGTETQYF	TGTGCCTGGAGTGAAGGATTAGCGGGAACGGAGACCCAGTACTTC
TRBD2	NA	TRBV7-2	TRBJ2-7	CASSYSGRIGEQYF	TGTGCCAGCAGCTATAGCGGGAGGATCGGCGAGCAGTACTTC
NA	NA	TRBV4-3	TRBJ1-3	CASSQEMRQLNTIYF	TGCGCCAGCAGCCAAGAAATGAGACAGTTAAACACCATATATTTT
NA	NA	TRBV13	TRBJ1-1	CASSFLKITEAFF	TGTGCCAGCAGCTTTCTTAAAATTACTGAAGCTTTCTTT
NA	few	TRBV11-2	TRBJ2-2	CASSVSGNTGELFF	TGTGCCAGCAGCGTCTCGGGCAACACCGGGGAGCTGTTTTTT
NA	few	TRBV25-1	TRBJ2-7	CASSVTVYEQYF	TGTGCCAGCAGTGTCACAGTGTACGAGCAGTACTTC
NA	NA	TRBV27	TRBJ1-4	CASSLSWATEKLFF	TGTGCCAGCAGTTTGAGCTGGGCAACCGAAAAACTGTTTTTT
NA	NA	TRBV12-3/TRBV12-4	TRBJ1-5	CASSRQGLNQPQHF	TGTGCCAGCAGTCGACAAGGGTTGAATCAGCCCCAGCATTTT
NA	many	TRBV3-1	TRBJ2-7	CASSQDPGTYEQYF	TGTGCCAGCAGCCAAGATCCGGGGACTTACGAGCAGTACTTC
TRBD1	many	TRBV12-3/TRBV12-4	TRBJ1-2	CASRPTGTAYGYTF	TGTGCCAGCAGACCTACCGGGACAGCCTATGGCTACACCTTC
NA	NA	TRBV19	TRBJ1-1	CASTLEGLNTEAFF	TGTGCCAGTACCCTTGAAGGCTTGAACACTGAAGCTTTCTTT
NA	NA	TRBV19	TRBJ2-2	CASSRTVNGELFF	TGTGCCAGTAGTAGGACAGTAAACGGGGAGCTGTTTTTT
NA	few	TRBV30	TRBJ2-2	CAWAGETGELFF	TGTGCCTGGGCAGGGGAGACCGGGGAGCTGTTTTTT
TRBD2	NA	TRBV7-9	TRBJ2-3	CASSFRLAGSLTDTQYF	TGTGCCAGCAGCTTTCGCCTAGCGGGATCTCTCACAGATACGCAGTATTTT
NA	few	TRBV12-3/TRBV12-4	TRBJ1-3	CAGMAWGGNTIYF	TGTGCCGGAATGGCGTGGGGGGGAAACACCATATATTTT
NA	NA	TRBV6-4	TRBJ2-7	CASSYLSRATYEQYF	TGTGCCAGCAGTTACTTATCTAGGGCTACCTACGAGCAGTACTTC
NA	many	TRBV7-2	TRBJ2-3	CASSLLGAGTDTQYF	TGTGCCAGCAGCTTATTGGGAGCTGGAACAGATACGCAGTATTTT
TRBD2	many	TRBV2	TRBJ2-1	CASSAWLAGHNEQFF	TGTGCCAGCAGTGCTTGGCTAGCGGGACACAATGAGCAGTTCTTC
TRBD2	NA	TRBV19	TRBJ2-7	CASSYKSSGYYEQYF	TGTGCCAGTAGTTACAAATCTAGCGGGTACTACGAGCAGTACTTC
TRBD1	NA	TRBV7-6	TRBJ1-1	CASSADRVRTEAFF	TGTGCCAGCAGCGCGGACAGGGTTCGCACTGAAGCTTTCTTT
NA	many	TRBV30	TRBJ2-7	CAWRTRGAGEQYF	TGTGCCTGGAGGACCCGGGGGGCCGGCGAGCAGTACTTC
NA	NA	TRBV6-1	TRBJ1-1	CASRRTVSTEAFF	TGTGCCAGCAGGAGGACGGTGAGCACTGAAGCTTTCTTT
NA	few	TRBV10-3	TRBJ2-1	CAISESISGSNEQFF	TGTGCCATCAGTGAGTCGATCTCGGGGTCTAATGAGCAGTTCTTC